Each of the 22 T cell receptor beta chains below was sequenced from the same sample in a study of blood T cell repertoires in COVID-19 (dated by TCRdb to 2020 to 2022). Receptor amplification or capture employed the immunoSEQ multiplex PCR assay. Not all clones reach the TCRdb copy of this immuneACCESS table, which keeps in-frame sequences only. Checked studies attribute under half of the gap to unresolved V genes and leave the rest unexplained. This sample is represented by a few hundred thousand clones; roughly 90% of them were singletons. The ten largest clones take up about 1.9% of the sample. Sequenced: peripheral blood. The receptors stem from a man aged 40-49 years with active or convalescent COVID-19.

The gene calls are TRBV19 and TRBJ2-7, with TRBD2 matching over 8 bases. CDR1 LNHDA and CDR2 SQIVND come from the germline V gene (reference sequence). Trimming at V came to 4 bases and at J to 6 bases, leaving 11 bases not matched to a gene. The CDR3 spans 15 residues. CDR3 sequence (DNA): TGTGCCAGTAGTACGGGGGGGGCTTCCCGCTCCGAGCAGTACTTC. Translating it yields CASSTGGASRSEQYF.

Regarding this clone: Other DNA sequences in the sample encode the same CDR3. The chain links TRBV11-2 to TRBJ1-2, with D possibly being TRBD1 (5 bases). V lost 1 base to trimming and J lost 8 bases, with 8 bases between them. Germline CDR1 is SGHAT and CDR2 is FQNNGV. The length of the CDR3 is 12 residues. DNA for the CDR3: TGTGCCAGCAGCTTAGTAGGGGAAGGCTACACCTTC. As protein: CASSLVGEGYTF.

The sample holds a few counts of this clone. The junction does not match germline at one end; this may be a read error. The rearrangement uses TRBV5-1 and TRBJ1-6, with D maybe TRBD1 (5 bases). CDR1 is SGHRS, CDR2 YFSETQ, per germline. This CDR3 is built from 18 residues. The CDR3 region has the DNA TGCGCCAGCAGTTTGGGGTCGACAGCGAGCTCCTATAATTCACCCCTCCACTTT. Residues: CASSLGSTASSYNSPLHF.

This sequence joins TRBV2 and TRBJ1-1, with D tentatively TRBD1 (5 bases). The V end lost 6 bases, the J end lost 4 bases, and 12 bases lay between the germline ends. The CDR3 is 13 residues long. Germline loops: CDR1 SNHLY, CDR2 FYNNEI. This CDR3 is CASRGPGGTEAFF. DNA for the CDR3: TGTGCCAGCAGAGGACCGGGGGGCACTGAAGCTTTCTTT.

This clone came up once. The chain carries TRBV6-5 and TRBJ1-1; TRBD1 aligns across 7 bases. This CDR3 is built from 13 residues. With V trimmed by 5 bases and J by 4 bases, 4 bases remained unmatched. Germline CDR1 MNHEY, CDR2 SVGAGI. In nucleotides, the CDR3 is TGTGCCAGCAGTAGACAGGGCAGCACTGAAGCTTTCTTT. Its translation is CASSRQGSTEAFF.

The CDR3 reads CASTPKTARSGYTF. The CDR3 DNA sequence: TGTGCCAGCACCCCGAAGACGGCAAGGAGTGGCTACACCTTC. The gene calls are TRBV28 and TRBJ1-2, with D unresolved. The CDR3 loop spans 14 amino acids. The V end lost 7 bases, the J end lost 7 bases, and 19 bases lay between the germline ends. Per the germline V gene, CDR1 is MDHEN and CDR2 is SYDVKM.

The chain is built from TRBV5-5 and TRBJ2-1; 8 bases line up with TRBD1. Germline lookup yields CDR1 SGHKS and CDR2 YYEKEE (reference sequence). V shed 6 bases and J 3 bases; nucleotides not matched to a gene: 5. CDR3 length: 14 amino acids. CDR3 DNA: TGTGCCAGCACACAGGGGACAGGCTACAATGAGCAGTTCTTC. Residues: CASTQGTGYNEQFF.

CDR3 loop: CASSPVPGQGRSYNEQFF. For the CDR3, the DNA is TGTGCCAGCAGCCCAGTCCCGGGACAGGGGAGGTCCTACAATGAGCAGTTCTTC. The chain uses TRBV4-2 and TRBJ2-1; TRBD1 matches 10 bases. The trim removed 4 bases at V and 1 base at J, leaving 10 bases unmatched. Looked up from germline, CDR1 is LGHNA and CDR2 is YNFKEQ. CDR3 length equals 18 residues.

This chain links TRBV19 with TRBJ2-7; D ambiguous. V was shortened by 0 bases and J by 0 bases, with 12 bases between the two germline ends. Germline assignment: CDR1 LNHDA and CDR2 SQIVND (reference sequence). CDR3 length: 16 amino acids. CDR3 bases: TGTGCCAGTAGTATAGAGGGCCCCCCATACTCCTACGAGCAGTACTTC. Translating it yields CASSIEGPPYSYEQYF.

The chain combines TRBV19 with TRBJ1-1; 7 bases are a match to TRBD1. J gave up 1 base and V 8 bases, and 16 bases lay outside the gene matches. CDR3 length: 17 amino acids. Germline lookup yields CDR1 LNHDA and CDR2 SQIVND (reference sequence). This chain's CDR3 is CASGRRQGEVKNTEAFF. The CDR3 region has the DNA TGTGCCAGTGGTAGAAGGCAGGGGGAAGTGAAGAACACTGAAGCTTTCTTT.

The CDR3 DNA sequence: TGTGCCAGCAGGGGGACAGCGAACACTGAAGCTTTCTTT. This sequence encodes CASRGTANTEAFF. The rearrangement joins TRBV12-3 or TRBV12-4 to TRBJ1-1; 7 nucleotides agree with TRBD1. Trimming cost V 6 bases and J 1 base; bases outside gene matches: 2. The CDR3 is 13 amino acids.

This chain links TRBV28 with TRBJ1-2; possibly TRBD1 for D (6 bases). Trimming pared 11 bases from V and 4 bases from J, leaving 14 bases between. From germline, CDR1 is MDHEN and CDR2 SYDVKM. The CDR3 has 12 amino acids. This chain's CDR3 is CAAGGGSYGYTF. Here the CDR3 DNA reads TGTGCCGCCGGGGGGGGCAGCTATGGCTACACCTTC.

This rearrangement joins TRBV5-4 to TRBJ2-2; 8 positions match TRBD1. V trimming: 3 bases; J trimming: 4 bases; junction bases outside the gene matches: 5. Germline V gene data show CDR1 as SGHNT and CDR2 as YYREEE (reference sequence). CDR3 size: 15 residues. The CDR3 is CASSSQGATTGELFF. CDR3 DNA sequence: TGTGCCAGCAGCTCGCAGGGGGCTACCACCGGGGAGCTGTTTTTT. Full variable domain (outside the CDR3, taken from reference TRBV5-4 and TRBJ2-2): ETGVTQSPTHLIKTRGQQVTLRCSSQSGHNTVSWYQQALGQGPQFIFQYYREEENGRGNFPPRFSGLQFPNYSSELNVNALELDDSALYLCASSSQGATTGELFFGEGSRLTVL.

V is TRBV30 and J is TRBJ1-6; 10 bases fit TRBD1. Germline V lookup: CDR1 GTSNPN, CDR2 SVGIG (reference sequence). J lost 8 bases, V lost 4 bases, and 11 bases had no gene match. The CDR3 runs 16 residues. The chain's CDR3 is CAWTSRDRGLYSPLHF. CDR3 nucleotides: TGTGCCTGGACATCCCGGGACAGGGGATTGTATTCACCCCTCCACTTT.

This clone was detected once. The CDR3 nucleotides are TGTGCCAGCAGTTTATTGCCAGCGGGTTGGGGCGAGCAGTACTTC. Encoded protein: CASSLLPAGWGEQYF. The chain links TRBV28 to TRBJ2-7, with D possibly being TRBD2 (6 bases). Trimming cost V 1 base and J 6 bases, with 16 bases left between them. This CDR3 is 15 amino acids long. Germline lookup yields CDR1 MDHEN and CDR2 SYDVKM.

This chain connects TRBV6-5 to TRBJ1-3; D possibly corresponds to TRBD1 (6 bases). This CDR3 is built from 13 residues. Germline lookup yields CDR1 MNHEY and CDR2 SVGAGI. The V and J ends lost 8 bases and 4 bases respectively, with 12 bases between them. The CDR3 sequence: CASFRTAGNTIYF. The CDR3 DNA follows: TGTGCCAGCTTCCGGACAGCCGGAAACACCATATATTTT.

The rearrangement joins TRBV5-8 to TRBJ1-4; TRBD1 is a possible D gene (6 bases). The CDR3 is 20 residues long. Germline loops: CDR1 SGHTS, CDR2 YDEGEE. The V and J ends lost 0 bases and 8 bases respectively, with 29 bases between them. The CDR3 nucleotides are TGTGCCAGCAGCTTGGCCGACTTGCTGGATCGGACAGAGGGACGGGAAAAACTGTTTTTT. Residues: CASSLADLLDRTEGREKLFF.

CDR3 protein: CASHKTSGRENEQFF. CDR3 in DNA: TGTGCCAGCCACAAGACTAGCGGGAGGGAGAATGAGCAGTTCTTC. The rearrangement joins TRBV6-5 to TRBJ2-1, with TRBD2 identical over 14 bases. Germline CDR1 and CDR2: MNHEY and SVGAGI. The CDR3 runs 15 residues. V lost 8 bases and J lost 7; bases outside the gene matches: 7.

The chain is built from TRBV24-1 and TRBJ1-2, with TRBD1 matching over 9 bases. This CDR3 has 14 amino acids. Trimming took 7 bases from V and 1 from J; bases not matched to a gene: 3. Germline CDR1 KGHDR, CDR2 SFDVKD. CDR3 loop: CATSGTGLNYGYTF. CDR3 sequence (DNA): TGTGCCACCAGCGGGACAGGGCTTAACTATGGCTACACCTTC.

The chain has TRBV20-1 and TRBJ2-3; 9 bases are a match to TRBD2. Germline V CDR1 and CDR2: DFQATT, SNEGSKA (reference sequence). The CDR3 spans 17 residues. J gave up 0 bases and V 3 bases, and 10 bases lay outside the gene matches. CDR3 protein: CSASSAGGPISTDTQYF. DNA of the CDR3: TGCAGTGCTAGTAGCGCGGGAGGGCCTATAAGCACAGATACGCAGTATTTT.

This clone has only a few counts. J is TRBJ1-6 and V is TRBV5-6; 9 bases match TRBD1. The CDR3 extends over 17 amino acids. CDR1 is SGHDT, CDR2 YYEEEE, per germline. J gave up 6 bases and V 0 bases, and 7 bases lay outside the gene matches. The CDR3 sequence is CASSLAGTGWANSPLHF. DNA of the CDR3: TGTGCCAGCAGCTTGGCCGGGACAGGGTGGGCTAATTCACCCCTCCACTTT.

This clone was seen only a few times. The genes are TRBV20-1 and TRBJ1-5; D is unresolved. The germline V and J ends were trimmed by 3 bases and 4 bases, with 16 bases remaining between them. In germline, CDR1 is DFQATT, CDR2 SNEGSKA (reference sequence). The CDR3 consists of 15 residues. The CDR3 spells CSASAPGSSNQPQHF. CDR3 nucleotide sequence: TGCAGTGCTAGTGCCCCGGGATCAAGTAATCAGCCCCAGCATTTT.